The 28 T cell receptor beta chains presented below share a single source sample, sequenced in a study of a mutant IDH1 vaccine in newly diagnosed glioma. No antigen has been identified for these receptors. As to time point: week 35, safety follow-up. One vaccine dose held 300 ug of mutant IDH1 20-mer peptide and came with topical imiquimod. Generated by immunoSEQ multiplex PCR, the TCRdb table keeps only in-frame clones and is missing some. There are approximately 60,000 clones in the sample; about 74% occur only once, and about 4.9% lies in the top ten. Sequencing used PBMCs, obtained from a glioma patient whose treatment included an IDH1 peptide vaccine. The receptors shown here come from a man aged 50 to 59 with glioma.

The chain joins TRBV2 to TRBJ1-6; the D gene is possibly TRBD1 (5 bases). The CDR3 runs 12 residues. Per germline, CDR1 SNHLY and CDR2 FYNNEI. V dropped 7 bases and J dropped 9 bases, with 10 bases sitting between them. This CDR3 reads CASKLQVSPLHF. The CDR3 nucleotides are TGTGCCAGCAAACTACAGGTTTCACCCCTCCACTTT.

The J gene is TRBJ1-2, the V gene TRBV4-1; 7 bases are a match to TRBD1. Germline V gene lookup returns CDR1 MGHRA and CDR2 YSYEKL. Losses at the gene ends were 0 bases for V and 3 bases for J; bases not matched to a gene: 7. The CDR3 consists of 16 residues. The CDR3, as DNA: TGCGCCAGCAGCCAAGAGGCAGGGGGTGGCGACTATGGCTACACCTTC. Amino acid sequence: CASSQEAGGGDYGYTF.

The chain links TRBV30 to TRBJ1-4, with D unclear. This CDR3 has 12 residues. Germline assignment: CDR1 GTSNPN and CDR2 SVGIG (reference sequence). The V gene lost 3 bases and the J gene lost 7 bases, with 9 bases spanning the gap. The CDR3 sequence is CAWSSLGEKLFF. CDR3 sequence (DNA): TGTGCCTGGAGCTCCCTCGGTGAAAAACTGTTTTTT.

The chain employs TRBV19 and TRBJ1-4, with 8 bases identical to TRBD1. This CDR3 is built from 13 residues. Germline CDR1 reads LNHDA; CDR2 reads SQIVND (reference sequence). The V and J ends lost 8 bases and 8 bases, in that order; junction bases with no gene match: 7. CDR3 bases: TGTGCCAGTGCACAGGGGGTTATCGAAAAACTGTTTTTT. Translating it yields CASAQGVIEKLFF.

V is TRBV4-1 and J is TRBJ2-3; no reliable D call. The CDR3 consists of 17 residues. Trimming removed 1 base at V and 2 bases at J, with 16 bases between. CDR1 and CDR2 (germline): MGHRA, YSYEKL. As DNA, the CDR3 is TGCGCCAGCAGCCAAGCAACGGTGAACCCACTCACAGATACGCAGTATTTT. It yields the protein CASSQATVNPLTDTQYF.

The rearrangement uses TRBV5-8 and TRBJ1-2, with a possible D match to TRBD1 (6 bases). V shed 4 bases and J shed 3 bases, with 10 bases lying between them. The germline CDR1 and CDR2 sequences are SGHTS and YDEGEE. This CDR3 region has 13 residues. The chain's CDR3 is CASSPWTDYGYTF. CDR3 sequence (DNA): TGTGCCAGCAGCCCATGGACAGACTATGGCTACACCTTC.

The CDR3 DNA reads as TGCAGTGCCTTCAATAACTATGGCTACACCTTC. Translating it yields CSAFNNYGYTF. The chain joins TRBV20-1 to TRBJ1-2; D uncertain. CDR3 size: 11 residues. Trimming took 6 bases from V and 1 from J, leaving 6 bases between them. In germline, CDR1 is DFQATT, CDR2 SNEGSKA (reference sequence).

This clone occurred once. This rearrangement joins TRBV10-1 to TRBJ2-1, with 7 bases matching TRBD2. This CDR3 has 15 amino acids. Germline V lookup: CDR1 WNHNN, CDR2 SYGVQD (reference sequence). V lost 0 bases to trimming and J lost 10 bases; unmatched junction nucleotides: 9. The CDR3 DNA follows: TGCGCCAGCAGTGAGTCGACGGGGAGGGTAGTCGAGCAGTTCTTC. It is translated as CASSESTGRVVEQFF.

Written as DNA, the CDR3 is TGTGCCAGCAGCTTATACAGGTTCTCCTACGAGCAGTACTTC. This gives the protein CASSLYRFSYEQYF. The genes are TRBV7-2 and TRBJ2-7, with D maybe TRBD1 (5 bases). Trimming left V 2 bases short and J 0 bases short, with 8 bases between. The CDR3 spans 14 residues. In germline, CDR1 is SGHTA, CDR2 FQGNSA.

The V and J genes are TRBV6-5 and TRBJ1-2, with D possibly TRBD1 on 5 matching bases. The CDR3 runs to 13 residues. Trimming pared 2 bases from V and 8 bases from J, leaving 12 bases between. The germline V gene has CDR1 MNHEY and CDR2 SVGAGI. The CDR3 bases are TGTGCCAGCAGTTACGGCAGGGCCTTAGGCTACACCTTC. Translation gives CASSYGRALGYTF.

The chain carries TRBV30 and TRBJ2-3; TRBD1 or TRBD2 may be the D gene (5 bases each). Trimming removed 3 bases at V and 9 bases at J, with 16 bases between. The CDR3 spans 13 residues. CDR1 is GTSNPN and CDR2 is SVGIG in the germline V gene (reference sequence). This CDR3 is CAWSPGRGRTQYF. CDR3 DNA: TGTGCCTGGAGCCCCGGACGGGGCAGAACGCAGTATTTT.

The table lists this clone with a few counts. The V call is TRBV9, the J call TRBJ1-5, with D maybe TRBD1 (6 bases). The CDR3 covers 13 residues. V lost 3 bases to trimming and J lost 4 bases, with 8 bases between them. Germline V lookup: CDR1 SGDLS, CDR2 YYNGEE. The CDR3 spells CASSEGVNQPQHF. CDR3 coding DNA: TGTGCCAGCAGCGAGGGGGTTAATCAGCCCCAGCATTTT. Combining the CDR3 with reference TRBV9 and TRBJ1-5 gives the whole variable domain DSGVTQTPKHLITATGQRVTLRCSPRSGDLSVYWYQQSLDQGLQFLIQYYNGEERAKGNILERFSAQQFPDLHSELNLSSLELGDSALYFCASSEGVNQPQHFGDGTRLSIL.

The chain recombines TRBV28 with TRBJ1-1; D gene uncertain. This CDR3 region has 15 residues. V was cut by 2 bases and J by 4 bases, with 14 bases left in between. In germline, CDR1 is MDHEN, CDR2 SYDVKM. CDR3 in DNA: TGTGCCAGCAGTTTAGGCCCGGGAAAGGTCACTGAAGCTTTCTTT. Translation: CASSLGPGKVTEAFF.

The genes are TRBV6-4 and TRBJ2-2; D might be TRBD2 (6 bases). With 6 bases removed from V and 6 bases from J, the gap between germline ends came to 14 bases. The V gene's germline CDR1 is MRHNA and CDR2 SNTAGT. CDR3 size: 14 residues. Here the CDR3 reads CASRAPTGAGELFF. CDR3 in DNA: TGTGCCAGCAGAGCACCAACGGGGGCCGGGGAGCTGTTTTTT.

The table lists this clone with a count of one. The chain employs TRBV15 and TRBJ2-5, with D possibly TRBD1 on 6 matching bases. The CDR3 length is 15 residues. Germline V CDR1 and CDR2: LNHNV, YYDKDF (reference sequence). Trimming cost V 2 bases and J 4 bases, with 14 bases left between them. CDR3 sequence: CATSRSWTAGETQYF. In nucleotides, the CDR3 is TGTGCCACCAGCAGAAGCTGGACAGCTGGAGAGACCCAGTACTTC. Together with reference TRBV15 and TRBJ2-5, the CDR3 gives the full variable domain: DAMVIQNPRYQVTQFGKPVTLSCSQTLNHNVMYWYQQKSSQAPKLLFHYYDKDFNNEADTPDNFQSRRPNTSFCFLDIRSPGLGDTAMYLCATSRSWTAGETQYFGPGTRLLVL.

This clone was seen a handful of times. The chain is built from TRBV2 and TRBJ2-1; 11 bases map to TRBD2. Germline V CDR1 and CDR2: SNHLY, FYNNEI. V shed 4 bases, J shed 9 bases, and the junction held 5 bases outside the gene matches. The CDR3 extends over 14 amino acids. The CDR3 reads CASSALAGEGEQFF. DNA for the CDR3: TGTGCCAGCAGTGCACTAGCGGGGGAGGGTGAGCAGTTCTTC.

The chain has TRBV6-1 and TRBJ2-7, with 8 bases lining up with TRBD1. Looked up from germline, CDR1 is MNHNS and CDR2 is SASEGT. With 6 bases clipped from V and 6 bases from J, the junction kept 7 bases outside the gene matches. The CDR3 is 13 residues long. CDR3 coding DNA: TGTGCCAGCAGGGGACAGGCGTACGGCGAGCAGTACTTC. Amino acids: CASRGQAYGEQYF.

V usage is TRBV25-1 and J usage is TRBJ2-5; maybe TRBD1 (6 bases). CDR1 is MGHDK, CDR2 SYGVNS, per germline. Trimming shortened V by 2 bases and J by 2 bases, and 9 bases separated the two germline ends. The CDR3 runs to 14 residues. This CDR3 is CASSERGGQETQYF. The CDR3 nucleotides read TGTGCCAGCAGTGAAAGAGGGGGTCAAGAGACCCAGTACTTC. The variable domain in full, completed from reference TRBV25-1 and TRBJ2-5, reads EADIYQTPRYLVIGTGKKITLECSQTMGHDKMYWYQQDPGMELHLIHYSYGVNSTEKGDLSSESTVSRIRTEHFPLTLESARPSHTSQYLCASSERGGQETQYFGPGTRLLVL.

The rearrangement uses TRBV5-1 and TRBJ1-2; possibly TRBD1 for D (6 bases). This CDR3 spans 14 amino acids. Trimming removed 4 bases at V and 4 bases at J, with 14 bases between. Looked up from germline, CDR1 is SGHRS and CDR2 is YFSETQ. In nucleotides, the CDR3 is TGCGCCAGCAGCATCAGGACAGATGGCTATGGCTACACCTTC. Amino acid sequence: CASSIRTDGYGYTF.

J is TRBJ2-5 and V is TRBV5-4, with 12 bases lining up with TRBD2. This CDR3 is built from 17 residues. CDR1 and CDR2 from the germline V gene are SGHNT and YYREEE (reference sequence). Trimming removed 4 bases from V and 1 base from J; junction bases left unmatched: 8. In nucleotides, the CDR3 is TGTGCCAGCAGCCCAAAGACTAGCGGGAGTTTCCAAGAGACCCAGTACTTC. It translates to CASSPKTSGSFQETQYF.

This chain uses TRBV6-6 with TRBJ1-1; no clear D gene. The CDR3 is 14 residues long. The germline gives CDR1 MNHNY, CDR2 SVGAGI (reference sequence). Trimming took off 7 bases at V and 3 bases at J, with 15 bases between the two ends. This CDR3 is CASNHGPWDTEAFF. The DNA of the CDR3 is TGTGCCAGCAATCACGGGCCCTGGGACACTGAAGCTTTCTTT.

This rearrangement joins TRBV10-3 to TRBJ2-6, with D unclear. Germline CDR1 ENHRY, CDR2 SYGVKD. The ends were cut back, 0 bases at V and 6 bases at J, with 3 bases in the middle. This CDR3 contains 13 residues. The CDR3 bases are TGTGCCATCAGTGAGTCCGCGGCCAACGTCCTGACTTTC. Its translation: CAISESAANVLTF.

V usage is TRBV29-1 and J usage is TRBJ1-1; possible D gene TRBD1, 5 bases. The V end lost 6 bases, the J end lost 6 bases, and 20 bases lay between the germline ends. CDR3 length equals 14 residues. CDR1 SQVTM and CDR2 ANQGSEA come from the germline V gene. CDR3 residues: CSVQLSGGFPEAFF. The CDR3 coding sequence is TGCAGCGTCCAACTTTCCGGGGGTTTCCCTGAAGCTTTCTTT.

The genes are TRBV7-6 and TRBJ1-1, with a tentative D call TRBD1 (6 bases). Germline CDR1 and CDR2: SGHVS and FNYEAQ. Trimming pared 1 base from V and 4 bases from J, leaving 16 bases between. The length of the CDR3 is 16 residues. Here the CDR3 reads CASSLEGGMRGTEAFF. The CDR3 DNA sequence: TGTGCCAGCAGCTTAGAGGGGGGAATGCGGGGCACTGAAGCTTTCTTT. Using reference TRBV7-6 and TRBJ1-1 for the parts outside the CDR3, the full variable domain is GAGVSQSPRYKVTKRGQDVALRCDPISGHVSLYWYRQALGQGPEFLTYFNYEAQQDKSGLPNDRFSAERPEGSISTLTIQRTEQRDSAMYRCASSLEGGMRGTEAFFGQGTRLTVV.

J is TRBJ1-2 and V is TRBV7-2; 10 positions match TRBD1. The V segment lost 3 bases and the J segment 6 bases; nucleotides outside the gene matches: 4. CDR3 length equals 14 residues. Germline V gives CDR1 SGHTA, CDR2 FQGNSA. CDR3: CASSLTGGMDGYTF. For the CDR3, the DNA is TGTGCCAGCAGCTTGACAGGGGGCATGGATGGCTACACCTTC.

The CDR3: CASTLYDRRNTGELFF. CDR3 in DNA: TGTGCCAGCACCCTATACGACAGGCGAAACACCGGGGAGCTGTTTTTT. The chain has TRBV5-4 and TRBJ2-2, with a possible D match to TRBD1 (6 bases). The germline CDR1 and CDR2 sequences are SGHNT and YYREEE (reference sequence). V was shortened by 6 bases and J by 2 bases, with 17 bases between the two germline ends. This CDR3 is built from 16 residues.

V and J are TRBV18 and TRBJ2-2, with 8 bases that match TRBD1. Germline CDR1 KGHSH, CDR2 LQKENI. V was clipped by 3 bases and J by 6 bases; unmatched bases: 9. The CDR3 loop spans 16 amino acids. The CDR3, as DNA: TGTGCCAGCTCACCCGACAGGGGTTTGCCCTCCGGGGAGCTGTTTTTT. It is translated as CASSPDRGLPSGELFF.

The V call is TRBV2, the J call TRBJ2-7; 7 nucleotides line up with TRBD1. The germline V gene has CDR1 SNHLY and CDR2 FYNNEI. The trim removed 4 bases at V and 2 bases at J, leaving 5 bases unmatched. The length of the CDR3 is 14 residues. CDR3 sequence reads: CASSAGTVTYEQYF. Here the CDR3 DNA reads TGTGCCAGCAGTGCCGGGACAGTAACCTACGAGCAGTACTTC.